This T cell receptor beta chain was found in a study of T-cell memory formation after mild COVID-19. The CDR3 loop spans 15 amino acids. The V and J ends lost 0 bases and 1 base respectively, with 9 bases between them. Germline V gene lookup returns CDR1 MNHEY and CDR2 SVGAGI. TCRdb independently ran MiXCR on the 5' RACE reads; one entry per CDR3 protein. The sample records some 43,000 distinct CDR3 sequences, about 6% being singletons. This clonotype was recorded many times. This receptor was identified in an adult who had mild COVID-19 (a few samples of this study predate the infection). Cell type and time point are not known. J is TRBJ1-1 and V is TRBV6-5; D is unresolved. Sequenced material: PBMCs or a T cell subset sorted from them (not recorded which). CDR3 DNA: TGTGCCAGCAGTTACTCGAAACGGACGAACACTGAAGCTTTCTTT. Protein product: CASSYSKRTNTEAFF.